This T cell receptor beta chain emerged from a study of T cell repertoires in cytomegalovirus infection (dated by TCRdb to 2018 to 2020). Broadly, across the study: Donor HLA type was relevant to the analysis, because carriage of CMV infection together with the matching HLA type was indicated by public TCR beta signatures.

Findings and caveats that apply to the study as a whole: The ex vivo response was dominated by HLA-C-restricted CMV-specific TCR beta clonotypes, which also provided the single most frequent clonotype in two of eight donors. Cumulative frequency of public TCR beta family members discriminated carriers of CMV infection plus the relevant HLA type in this cohort and an independent approximately 360-donor cohort.

A word on this clonotype: Its antigen is unknown. Nothing much larger sits one base from this clone, and base qualities are not available.

The CDR3 sequence holds 15 residues, the cysteine and phenylalanine included. Only CDR3 DNA is held: 45 bases, read in frame from base 1. The germline V gene (reference sequence) supplies CDR1 MNHNY and CDR2 SVGAGI. The V end loses 7 bases and the J end loses 1 base, and a stretch of 17 bases separates them. Sequenced using an Illumina HiSeq 1500. The raw public reads went through TCRdb reprocessing: fastp at Q25, MiXCR clone calling, in-frame beta chains kept. Rows with one shared CDR3 protein collapse into an entry with the most common genes and DNA. This sample comprises approximately 180,000 distinct CDR3 sequences, roughly a fifth of them detected only once. Of the sample, 2.9% falls within the top ten clones.

The material sequenced was PBMCs. This TCR was recovered from a human donor in good health (CMV status not recorded). Some clones in this sample may be carry-over from other donors' samples. The rearrangement joined TRBV6-6 to TRBJ2-7; TRBD1 is a possible D gene, resting on 6 matching bases. The sequenced DNA: TGTGCCAGCATTAAGGGGGTGAGCCCTTCCTACGAGCAGTACTTC. Its coded protein is CASIKGVSPSYEQYF.